The TCR beta chain under discussion was sequenced for a study of early T cells in non-severe SARS-CoV-2 infection. As for the study in general: Sequenced bulk RNA came from whole blood that was unsorted, and chains were unpaired. Study-level points and caveats: Clonotype matching in VDJdb favored anti-spike CD8 responses and did not capture private and CD4 specificities.

As concerns this clonotype: Antigen unknown.

Attachment of unique molecular identifiers was made to individual cDNA molecules. Each CDR3 protein gets one entry after TCRdb re-called the 5' RACE reads with MiXCR. This sample yields fewer than 100,000 distinct CDR3 sequences, of which more than 9% are seen a single time; 4.8% belongs to the top ten. This CDR3 spans 12 amino acids. CDR1 is SGHTA, CDR2 FQGNSA, per germline. Trimming took off 3 bases at V and 15 bases at J, with 15 bases between the two ends. The clonotype originates from an adult who was a healthcare worker with PCR-confirmed SARS-CoV-2 infection or an uninfected control (not recorded which). The chain links TRBV7-2 to TRBJ2-1; D is perhaps TRBD2 (5 bases). The sequenced material came from whole blood. DNA of the CDR3: TGTGCCAGCAGCTTGGATCGAGCGGTCGTGTTCTTC. As protein: CASSLDRAVVFF.